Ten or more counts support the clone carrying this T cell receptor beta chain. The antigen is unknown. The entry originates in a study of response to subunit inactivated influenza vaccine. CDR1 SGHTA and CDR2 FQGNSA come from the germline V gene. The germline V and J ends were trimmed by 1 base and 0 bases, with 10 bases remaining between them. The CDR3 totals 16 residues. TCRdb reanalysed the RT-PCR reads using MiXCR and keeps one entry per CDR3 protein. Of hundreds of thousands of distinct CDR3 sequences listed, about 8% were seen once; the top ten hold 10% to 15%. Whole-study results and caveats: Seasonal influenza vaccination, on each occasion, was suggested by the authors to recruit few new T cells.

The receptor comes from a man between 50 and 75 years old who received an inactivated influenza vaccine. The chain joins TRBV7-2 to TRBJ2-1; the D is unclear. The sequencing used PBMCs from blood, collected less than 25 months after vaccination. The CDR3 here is CASSLGLVSSYNEQFF. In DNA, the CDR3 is TGTGCCAGCAGCTTAGGGCTAGTGAGCTCCTACAATGAGCAGTTCTTC.